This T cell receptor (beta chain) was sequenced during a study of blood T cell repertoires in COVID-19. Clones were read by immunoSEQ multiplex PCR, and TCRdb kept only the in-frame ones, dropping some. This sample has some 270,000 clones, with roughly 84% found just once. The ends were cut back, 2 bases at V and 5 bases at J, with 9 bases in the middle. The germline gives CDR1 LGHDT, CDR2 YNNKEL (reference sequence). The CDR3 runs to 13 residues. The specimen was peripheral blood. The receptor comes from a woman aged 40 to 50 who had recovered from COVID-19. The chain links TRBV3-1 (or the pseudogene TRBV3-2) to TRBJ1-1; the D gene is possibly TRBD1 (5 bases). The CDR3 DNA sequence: TGTGCCAGCAGCCAAACGGAGGGGACTGAAGCTTTCTTT. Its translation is CASSQTEGTEAFF.